Below are 24 T cell receptor beta chains sequenced from a single sample in a study of naive and memory T cell subsets. Treatment meaning: skin biopsy from PPD injection site in Mantoux-positive individual. The library had UMIs added by 3' ligation of an oligonucleotide to TCR cDNA. The SP2 primer and nested alpha and beta constant region primers amplified ligated cDNA in four rounds. TCRdb re-called the UMI-ligation and nested PCR reads with MiXCR, one entry per CDR3 protein. The repertoire consists of some 30,000 distinct CDR3 sequences, with about 6.9% occurring once and the leading ten covering 2.5% to 3.5%. Sequenced here: skin, sampled from a tuberculin skin test site. Receptors were obtained from an adult in good health.

This clonotype was counted only a few times. The chain combines TRBV5-6 with TRBJ2-1, with TRBD1 identical over 8 bases. The CDR3 runs 14 residues. The germline V gene encodes CDR1 SGHDT and CDR2 YYEEEE. Trimming took 2 bases from V and 9 from J; bases not matched to a gene: 7. The CDR3 spells CASSFSDRGGEQFF. The CDR3 coding sequence is TGTGCCAGCAGCTTCTCCGACAGGGGCGGTGAGCAGTTCTTC.

This clonotype was counted many times. V and J are TRBV10-3 and TRBJ2-2; weak D call: TRBD2 (6 bases). Germline assignment: CDR1 ENHRY and CDR2 SYGVKD. The length of the CDR3 is 14 residues. V lost 11 bases and J 6 bases, leaving 19 bases between the germline ends. CDR3 protein: CAAAPGLEAGELFF. The CDR3 DNA reads TGTGCCGCTGCTCCGGGACTCGAAGCCGGGGAGCTGTTTTTT.

At least ten counts were recorded for this clonotype. The V gene is TRBV5-1, the J gene TRBJ2-7, with 7 bases fitting TRBD1. CDR1 SGHRS and CDR2 YFSETQ come from the germline V gene. Unmatched junction bases numbered 13, after V lost 3 bases and J lost 7 bases. The CDR3 contains 15 residues. CDR3 coding DNA: TGCGCCAGCAGCTACCAGACAGGGCGAACGGGAGAGCAGTACTTC. Translating gives CASSYQTGRTGEQYF.

The chain couples TRBV9 to TRBJ1-2, with 8 bases aligning to TRBD1. This CDR3 spans 15 amino acids. Germline assignment: CDR1 SGDLS and CDR2 YYNGEE. The V gene end was trimmed by 5 bases and the J gene end by 4 bases; junction bases not matched to a gene: 10. In nucleotides, the CDR3 is TGTGCCAGCAGGGCCGGACAGGGCGTTCGCTATGGCTACACCTTC. It encodes CASRAGQGVRYGYTF.

This clonotype has ten or more counts. This may be a read error, as it is one base from a much larger clone. The chain joins TRBV29-1 to TRBJ2-3, with 13 bases matching TRBD2. CDR1 and CDR2 (germline): SQVTM, ANQGSEA. The CDR3 totals 14 residues. The ends lost 4 bases at V and 5 bases at J; junction bases unmatched: 3. The CDR3: CSVGTSGGGDTQYF. In DNA, the CDR3 is TGCAGCGTTGGGACTAGCGGGGGCGGAGATACGCAGTATTTT.

This clonotype showed up just a few times. The chain combines TRBV7-6 with TRBJ1-5; the match to TRBD1 covers 7 bases. Germline-derived CDR1 and CDR2 are SGHVS and FNYEAQ. The CDR3 is made up of 16 amino acids. V shed 1 base, J shed 2 bases, and the junction held 5 bases outside the gene matches. DNA of the CDR3: TGTGCCAGCAGCTTAGGGACAGGCGGGCGCAATCAGCCCCAGCATTTT. Translated: CASSLGTGGRNQPQHF.

Regarding this clonotype: One end of the junction varies from germline; a read error may be responsible. The gene calls are TRBV7-2 and TRBJ1-2; D is unresolved. The CDR3 covers 11 residues. Germline V CDR1 and CDR2: SGHTA, FQGNSA. In DNA, the CDR3 is TGTGCCAGCAGCCCCTCCGTTGGCGACACCTTC. Encoded protein: CASSPSVGDTF. The entire variable domain, with the rest obtained from reference TRBV7-2 and TRBJ1-2, is as follows: GAGVSQSPSNKVTEKGKDVELRCDPISGHTALYWYRQSLGQGLEFLIYFQGNSAPDKSGLPSDRFSAERTGGSVSTLTIQRTQQEDSAVYLCASSPSVGDTFGSGTRLTVV.

This clonotype was observed many times. This chain uses TRBV5-1 with TRBJ2-3; 9 bases are a match to TRBD2. This CDR3 comprises 17 residues. The junction had 5 bases not matched to a gene; V was cut back by 0 bases and J by 0 bases. Germline V gene lookup returns CDR1 SGHRS and CDR2 YFSETQ. This CDR3 reads CASSLGVAGVSTDTQYF. The CDR3 DNA is TGCGCCAGCAGCTTGGGGGTAGCGGGGGTGAGCACAGATACGCAGTATTTT.

This clonotype was seen repeatedly, ten times or more. The rearrangement links TRBV3-1 to TRBJ2-7, with TRBD2 matching 11 bases. V lost 1 base to trimming and J lost 4 bases; unmatched junction nucleotides: 3. Germline CDR1 reads LGHDT; CDR2 reads YNNKEL (reference sequence). This CDR3 has 15 amino acids. DNA of the CDR3: TGTGCCAGCAGCCAAGGCGGGACTAGCGGATACGAGCAGTACTTC. This sequence encodes CASSQGGTSGYEQYF.

This clonotype rates as medium-sized (0.01 to 0.1%). The chain recombines TRBV7-2 with TRBJ2-7; no firm D call. This CDR3 region has 14 residues. V was trimmed by 2 bases and J by 3 bases, leaving 11 bases between them. CDR1 and CDR2 (germline): SGHTA, FQGNSA. For the CDR3, the DNA is TGTGCCAGCAGCTTACAAATGGGGTACTACGAGCAGTACTTC. It is translated as CASSLQMGYYEQYF.

About this clonotype: With a much larger clone just one base away, this may be a read error. The chain employs TRBV6-1 and TRBJ2-4; the D call may be TRBD1 or TRBD2 (5 bases each). Germline values: CDR1 MNHNS, CDR2 SASEGT. This CDR3 region has 15 residues. Trimming left V 1 base short and J 8 bases short, with 15 bases between. CDR3 sequence reads: CASSEVWGNGDIQYF. CDR3 bases: TGTGCCAGCAGTGAAGTTTGGGGGAATGGGGACATTCAGTACTTC.

This clonotype was detected many times. V is TRBV2 and J is TRBJ2-7; perhaps TRBD1 as D (6 bases). Germline V gives CDR1 SNHLY, CDR2 FYNNEI. Trimming stripped 8 bases from V and 3 bases from J, with 11 bases between. This CDR3 has 12 residues. The CDR3 is CASDSGVYEQYF. In nucleotides, the CDR3 is TGTGCCAGCGACTCAGGGGTCTACGAGCAGTACTTC.

This clonotype was found many times. This chain links TRBV7-2 with TRBJ2-3; unclear D gene. In germline, CDR1 is SGHTA, CDR2 FQGNSA. Trimming cost V 2 bases and J 4 bases, with 7 bases left between them. CDR3 length: 13 residues. CDR3: CASSLIYADTQYF. CDR3 sequence (DNA): TGTGCCAGCAGCTTAATTTACGCAGATACGCAGTATTTT.

This clonotype was picked up many times. This chain joins TRBV29-1 and TRBJ2-1, with D maybe TRBD1 (5 bases). This CDR3 has 18 amino acids. V was shortened by 4 bases and J by 1 base, with 23 bases between the two germline ends. CDR1 is SQVTM, CDR2 ANQGSEA, per germline. This CDR3 reads CSVVLEGLGAGSYNEQFF. The CDR3, as DNA: TGCAGCGTTGTTCTCGAAGGGCTAGGGGCAGGGTCCTACAATGAGCAGTTCTTC.

The V call is TRBV7-9, the J call TRBJ1-2; 7 bases are a match to TRBD1. CDR3 length: 14 amino acids. Per germline, CDR1 SEHNR and CDR2 FQNEAQ (reference sequence). Trimming at V came to 4 bases and at J to 6 bases, leaving 8 bases not matched to a gene. Here the CDR3 reads CASSSTGRLHGYTF. The CDR3 DNA follows: TGTGCCAGCAGCTCGACAGGGCGTCTTCATGGCTACACCTTC.

This clonotype was detected a few times. V and J are TRBV10-3 and TRBJ2-1; 13 bases are a match to TRBD2. Germline V gene data show CDR1 as ENHRY and CDR2 as SYGVKD. The CDR3 has 17 residues. J gave up 5 bases and V 5 bases, and 9 bases lay outside the gene matches. The CDR3 loop reads CAISTPTSGGAHNEQFF. CDR3 nucleotide sequence: TGTGCCATCAGTACACCCACTAGCGGGGGGGCCCACAATGAGCAGTTCTTC.

This clonotype was seen only a few times. The chain carries TRBV5-1 and TRBJ1-1; no reliable D call. The V end lost 0 bases, the J end lost 4 bases, and 10 bases lay between the germline ends. This CDR3 has 14 amino acids. Germline V lookup: CDR1 SGHRS, CDR2 YFSETQ. CDR3: CASSLAAGGTEAFF. The CDR3 nucleotides read TGCGCCAGCAGCTTGGCCGCGGGAGGCACTGAAGCTTTCTTT. The whole variable domain, remainder taken from reference TRBV5-1 and TRBJ1-1, is KAGVTQTPRYLIKTRGQQVTLSCSPISGHRSVSWYQQTPGQGLQFLFEYFSETQRNKGNFPGRFSGRQFSNSRSEMNVSTLELGDSALYLCASSLAAGGTEAFFGQGTRLTVV.

The sample holds many counts of this clonotype. The chain couples TRBV7-7 to TRBJ2-1; 7 bases line up with TRBD2. CDR1 and CDR2 from the germline V gene are SSHAT and FNYEAQ (reference sequence). After removal of 2 bases from V and 6 bases from J, the junction contained 4 bases not matched to a gene. The CDR3 is 14 residues long. CDR3 sequence: CASSLIGTTNEQFF. The CDR3 region has the DNA TGTGCCAGCAGCTTAATAGGGACTACCAATGAGCAGTTCTTC.

Remarks on this clonotype: This may come from a read error, since a much larger clone is one base off. The rearrangement uses TRBV5-1 and TRBJ1-2; D remains ambiguous. CDR1 is SGHRS, CDR2 YFSETQ, per germline. This CDR3 comprises 13 residues. CDR3 nucleotide sequence: TGCGCCAGCAGCTTGAGCCAGGCGGATGGCGACACCTTC. Amino acids: CASSLSQADGDTF.

The chain joins TRBV15 to TRBJ1-2, with 7 bases that match TRBD1. Trimming took 0 bases from V and 2 from J; bases not matched to a gene: 9. The CDR3 has 17 amino acids. CDR1 is LNHNV and CDR2 is YYDKDF in the germline V gene (reference sequence). CDR3 sequence: CATSRDVTGQWNYGYTF. Written as DNA, the CDR3 is TGTGCCACCAGCAGAGACGTGACAGGGCAATGGAACTATGGCTACACCTTC.

The chain is built from TRBV27 and TRBJ1-5; TRBD1 is a possible D gene (6 bases). CDR3 length equals 17 residues. Germline lookup yields CDR1 MNHEY and CDR2 SMNVEV (reference sequence). Trimming stripped 5 bases from V and 2 bases from J, with 19 bases between. The CDR3 DNA reads TGTGCCAGCAGTGATGGGGGGGGGCCAAGGGGCAATCAGCCCCAGCATTTT. Translation: CASSDGGGPRGNQPQHF.

The V gene is TRBV4-1, the J gene TRBJ1-1, with D perhaps TRBD1 (5 bases). The CDR3 covers 17 residues. V shed 0 bases and J shed 1 base, with 15 bases lying between them. The germline gives CDR1 MGHRA, CDR2 YSYEKL. DNA for the CDR3: TGCGCCAGCAGCCAAGAGGGGTCCGGGACTCCGAACACTGAAGCTTTCTTT. Amino acid sequence: CASSQEGSGTPNTEAFF.

CDR3 amino acids: CASSLFGGGPLVDEQFF. CDR3 DNA sequence: TGCGCCAGCAGCTTGTTTGGCGGGGGGCCCCTAGTGGATGAGCAGTTCTTC. The chain couples TRBV5-1 to TRBJ2-1; 8 bases agree with TRBD2. Losses at the gene ends were 1 base for V and 8 bases for J; bases not matched to a gene: 14. This CDR3 is 17 amino acids long. Germline V CDR1 and CDR2: SGHRS, YFSETQ.

The chain recombines TRBV3-1 with TRBJ2-7; TRBD1 aligns across 9 bases. The J segment lost 5 bases and the V segment lost 5 bases, leaving 10 bases of the junction unmatched. From germline, CDR1 is LGHDT and CDR2 YNNKEL (reference sequence). The CDR3 is 15 amino acids. The CDR3: CASSTGGTGSDEQYF. The CDR3, as DNA: TGTGCCAGCAGCACCGGCGGGACAGGGTCCGACGAGCAGTACTTC.